Detailed here is one T cell receptor (beta chain). V lost 4 bases to trimming and J lost 1 base; unmatched junction nucleotides: 4. The CDR3 is 14 residues long. Germline V gene lookup returns CDR1 LGHNA and CDR2 YSLEER. Tuberculin skin test and IGRA determined adolescents' latent tuberculosis status at entry. On average about 100,000 T cells per donor were immunosequenced. This sample stems from a study of T cells in tuberculosis. Across the whole study: This South African cohort compared adolescents with or without latent tuberculosis against adults with active tuberculosis.

Profiling relied on immunoSEQ multiplex PCR, and the TCRdb table lists in-frame clones only, not all of them. The table includes 20,000 to 25,000 clones, around 91% detected once. Material for sequencing was PBMCs. The sequence was collected from a donor aged 10 to 29 with latent tuberculosis or without tuberculosis infection. The chain combines TRBV4-3 with TRBJ2-7; 7 bases line up with TRBD1. The CDR3 coding sequence is TGCGCCAGCAGCCCGGACAGGACATCCTACGAGCAGTACTTC. This encodes CASSPDRTSYEQYF.